The rows below give T cell receptor beta chains drawn from one sample of a study of blood T cell repertoires in COVID-19. The table came from immunoSEQ multiplex PCR; TCRdb's copy has only in-frame clones and leaves some out. Of roughly 160,000 clones listed, almost 85% are singletons. The specimen was peripheral blood. Receptor source: a man between 18 and 29 years old with active or convalescent COVID-19. Each CDR3 is given with its conserved first and last residue. A D gene is named only where the DNA matches it firmly. Clone sizes are given selectively: once, few, many, or a class where the clone is expanded.

TRBD1 | TRBJ1-6 | . | TRBV3-1/TRBV3-2 | CASSHKKGAHSPLHF | TGTGCCAGCAGCCACAAGAAGGGGGCGCATTCACCCCTCCACTTT
TRBD2 | TRBJ2-5 | few | TRBV7-6 | CASSRAGGETQYF | TGTGCCAGCAGCCGAGCGGGGGGCGAGACCCAGTACTTC
. | TRBJ2-6 | . | TRBV5-1 | CASSLFSPGDLLSGANVLTF | TGCGCCAGCAGCTTGTTCTCCCCAGGGGATCTTTTATCTGGGGCCAACGTCCTGACTTTC
TRBD1 | TRBJ2-5 | . | TRBV7-3 | CASSSGQGPQETQYF | TGTGCCAGCAGCTCCGGACAGGGACCCCAAGAGACCCAGTACTTC
TRBD2 | TRBJ2-4 | . | TRBV18 | CASSPREGRGAKNIQYF | TGTGCCAGCTCACCAAGGGAGGGGAGAGGAGCCAAAAACATTCAGTACTTC
. | TRBJ1-2 | . | TRBV6-5 | CASSYRGGGVGYTF | TGTGCCAGCAGTTACCGAGGAGGAGGGGTGGGCTACACCTTC
TRBD1 | TRBJ1-1 | . | TRBV5-1 | CASSQGQGSLGTEAFF | TGCGCCAGCAGCCAGGGACAGGGGAGCTTGGGCACTGAAGCTTTCTTT
TRBD2 | TRBJ2-1 | . | TRBV2 | CASKGLDGNEQFF | TGTGCCAGCAAGGGACTAGATGGAAATGAGCAGTTCTTC
. | TRBJ1-2 | . | TRBV2 | CASRVQGLRSYGYTF | TGTGCCAGCAGAGTTCAGGGGCTACGATCCTATGGCTACACCTTC
. | TRBJ1-1 | . | TRBV7-2 | CASSLDGRLNTEAFF | TGTGCCAGCAGCTTAGATGGGAGATTGAACACTGAAGCTTTCTTT
. | TRBJ2-3 | . | TRBV2 | CASSEGGASSYYTDTQYF | TGTGCCAGCAGTGAGGGGGGGGCAAGCTCCTATTACACAGATACGCAGTATTTT